One sample yielded the 20 T cell receptor beta chains listed below, sequenced in a study of blood T cell repertoires in COVID-19. Here immunoSEQ multiplex PCR was the method, and the copy in TCRdb shows in-frame clones only, minus some. The repertoire has roughly 70,000 clones, 60% to 85% of them found once; the top ten carry roughly 21%. Material: peripheral blood. These receptors were taken from a man between 65 and 85 years old with acute or convalescent COVID-19.

The rearrangement links TRBV20-1 to TRBJ2-7; TRBD1 aligns across 10 bases. The CDR3 totals 14 residues. Germline values: CDR1 DFQATT, CDR2 SNEGSKA (reference sequence). V gave up 3 bases and J gave up 2 bases; unmatched junction bases: 4. CDR3 sequence (DNA): TGCAGTGCTAGTAAGGGACAGGGGCCCTACGAGCAGTACTTC. Its translation: CSASKGQGPYEQYF.

This chain links TRBV19 with TRBJ2-2, with a weak D call TRBD1 (5 bases). Germline CDR1 LNHDA, CDR2 SQIVND (reference sequence). The CDR3 contains 14 residues. Trimming cost V 4 bases and J 7 bases, with 13 bases left between them. CDR3 sequence (DNA): TGTGCCAGTAGTAGGCAGGGTGTAGGCGGGGAGCTGTTTTTT. Residues: CASSRQGVGGELFF.

The gene calls are TRBV4-1 and TRBJ2-1, with D maybe TRBD1 (5 bases). Trimming shortened V by 4 bases and J by 7 bases, and 14 bases separated the two germline ends. This CDR3 has 14 amino acids. CDR1 and CDR2 (germline): MGHRA, YSYEKL. The CDR3 DNA reads as TGCGCCAGCAGCCCAACTGGACAATTGAATGAGCAGTTCTTC. Its translation: CASSPTGQLNEQFF.

CDR3 amino acids: CASSLQGGGYTF. The DNA for the CDR3 is TGTGCCAGCAGCTTACAAGGAGGGGGCTACACCTTC. The V and J genes are TRBV5-6 and TRBJ1-2; D is uncertain. CDR1 and CDR2 from the germline V gene are SGHDT and YYEEEE. The CDR3 covers 12 residues. V lost 2 bases and J lost 8, with 10 bases in between.

The rearrangement joins TRBV28 to TRBJ2-4; 9 nucleotides align to TRBD2. Germline V gives CDR1 MDHEN, CDR2 SYDVKM. CDR3 size: 15 residues. V lost 5 bases and J lost 2; bases outside the gene matches: 4. CDR3 region: CASSTTSGSKNIQYF. In DNA form, the CDR3 reads TGTGCCAGCAGTACGACTAGCGGATCCAAAAACATTCAGTACTTC.

The V and J genes are TRBV10-3 and TRBJ2-7; the D gene is possibly TRBD1 (6 bases). CDR1 ENHRY and CDR2 SYGVKD come from the germline V gene. The CDR3 extends over 15 amino acids. V was shortened by 6 bases and J by 6 bases, with 21 bases between the two germline ends. The CDR3 DNA reads TGTGCCATCAGCACCGCCAGTGGGAGAGGGGGCGAGCAGTACTTC. The encoded protein is CAISTASGRGGEQYF.

This chain links TRBV2 with TRBJ2-1, with 8 bases that match TRBD1. CDR3 length: 15 residues. Per the germline V gene, CDR1 is SNHLY and CDR2 is FYNNEI. V lost 6 bases, J lost 0 bases, and 4 bases stayed unmatched. CDR3 in amino acids: CASRLDRGSYNEQFF. In DNA, the CDR3 is TGTGCCAGCAGACTTGACAGGGGCTCCTACAATGAGCAGTTCTTC.

This chain uses TRBV7-9 with TRBJ1-5; 7 positions agree with TRBD1. CDR1 is SEHNR, CDR2 FQNEAQ, per germline (reference sequence). V shed 7 bases, J shed 6 bases, and the junction held 12 bases outside the gene matches. The CDR3 is made up of 15 amino acids. Here the CDR3 reads CASTPEGAQVQPQHF. The DNA for the CDR3 is TGTGCCAGCACCCCAGAGGGGGCGCAGGTTCAGCCCCAGCATTTT.

On this clone: Its ends do not fully match the called genes, so a read error is possible. V gene TRBV18 combines with J gene TRBJ2-3, with D possibly TRBD1 on 5 matching bases. CDR3 length: 12 residues. Germline CDR1 KGHSH, CDR2 LQKENI. The CDR3 sequence is CASSPPTDNPHF. Here the CDR3 DNA reads TGTGCCAGCTCACCCCCGACAGACAACCCGCATTTT.

The rearrangement joins TRBV18 to TRBJ2-3; no reliable D call. The V gene lost 1 base and the J gene lost 5 bases, with 13 bases spanning the gap. Germline V gene lookup returns CDR1 KGHSH and CDR2 LQKENI. The CDR3 is 15 amino acids. CDR3 sequence: CASSPRPQVVDTQYF. The CDR3 nucleotides are TGTGCCAGCTCACCACGGCCCCAGGTGGTAGATACGCAGTATTTT.

This clone was recorded at least ten times. The chain is built from TRBV19 and TRBJ2-3; 13 bases fit TRBD2. This CDR3 is 16 amino acids long. Germline assignment: CDR1 LNHDA and CDR2 SQIVND (reference sequence). Trimming took 6 bases from V and 2 from J; bases not matched to a gene: 5. The CDR3 DNA is TGTGCCAGTAGCCGACTAGCGGGAGGAGTCACAGATACGCAGTATTTT. Its protein is CASSRLAGGVTDTQYF.

This clone was recorded only once. This CDR3 reads CASSLSGGPEGEQFF. The CDR3 bases are TGTGCCAGCAGTTTATCGGGCGGGCCAGAGGGTGAGCAGTTCTTC. The chain carries TRBV27 and TRBJ2-1; TRBD2 might be the D (5 bases). V lost 0 bases and J lost 9, with 15 bases in between. Germline V gene lookup returns CDR1 MNHEY and CDR2 SMNVEV (reference sequence). This CDR3 comprises 15 residues.

This chain joins TRBV27 and TRBJ2-7; TRBD1 is a possible D gene (5 bases). Germline V gene data show CDR1 as MNHEY and CDR2 as SMNVEV (reference sequence). The CDR3 is made up of 13 amino acids. The V end was cut by 4 bases, the J end by 3 bases, with 10 bases between. The CDR3 DNA reads as TGTGCCAGCAGTTCCGTGGGGCTCTACGAGCAGTACTTC. Residues: CASSSVGLYEQYF.

This clone was seen a single time. The rearrangement uses TRBV5-8 and TRBJ2-6; D remains ambiguous. Trimming took off 4 bases at V and 2 bases at J, with 13 bases between the two ends. Germline assignment: CDR1 SGHTS and CDR2 YDEGEE. The CDR3 runs 16 residues. CDR3 in DNA: TGTGCCAGCAGCCCGATTACAGTCACTGGGGCCAACGTCCTGACTTTC. This translates into CASSPITVTGANVLTF.

This chain joins TRBV7-2 and TRBJ2-5; D ambiguous. The V end was cut by 0 bases, the J end by 5 bases, with 7 bases between. The germline V gene encodes CDR1 SGHTA and CDR2 FQGNSA. This CDR3 spans 13 amino acids. This chain's CDR3 is CASSLASSETQYF. As DNA, the CDR3 is TGTGCCAGCAGCTTAGCTAGCAGCGAGACCCAGTACTTC.

As concerns this clone: The same CDR3 also results from other DNA sequences found in this sample. The chain links TRBV28 to TRBJ1-2, with a weak D call TRBD1 (6 bases). The CDR3 contains 13 residues. The germline V gene encodes CDR1 MDHEN and CDR2 SYDVKM. V was clipped by 2 bases and J by 2 bases, with 6 bases between them. The CDR3 region has the DNA TGTGCCAGCAGTTTAGACAGGAACTATGGCTACACCTTC. Its translation is CASSLDRNYGYTF.

The gene calls are TRBV7-8 and TRBJ1-5, with D maybe TRBD1 (5 bases). The CDR3 is 17 residues long. Per the germline V gene, CDR1 is SGHVS and CDR2 is FQNEAQ. V lost 8 bases, J lost 4 bases, and 24 bases lay in between. The CDR3 nucleotides read TGTGCCAGCCGCCTCGAGACAGTGACAGTGGGGAATCAGCCCCAGCATTTT. Translation gives CASRLETVTVGNQPQHF.

This chain joins TRBV27 and TRBJ2-4; 14 positions agree with TRBD2. The CDR3 runs 18 residues. V lost 6 bases to trimming and J lost 1 base; unmatched junction nucleotides: 8. Germline CDR1 and CDR2: MNHEY and SMNVEV (reference sequence). The CDR3 region is CASSATSGRAWAKNIQYF. The CDR3 DNA follows: TGTGCCAGCAGCGCGACTAGCGGGAGGGCCTGGGCCAAAAACATTCAGTACTTC.

This clone was detected only a few times. V gene TRBV19 combines with J gene TRBJ1-5; D is ambiguous. CDR1 is LNHDA and CDR2 is SQIVND in the germline V gene (reference sequence). The V and J ends lost 3 bases and 5 bases respectively, with 11 bases between them. The CDR3 is made up of 14 amino acids. CDR3 sequence reads: CASSMASRHQPQHF. The CDR3 region has the DNA TGTGCCAGTAGTATGGCATCCAGGCATCAGCCCCAGCATTTT.

The chain combines TRBV12-5 with TRBJ2-3; a weak D match, TRBD2 (5 bases). Germline V gene lookup returns CDR1 LGHNT and CDR2 FRNRAP. The CDR3 is 16 residues long. The germline V and J ends were trimmed by 0 bases and 0 bases, with 10 bases remaining between them. The CDR3 DNA reads as TGTGCTAGTGGTTTGGTAATCGGCGGGAGCACAGATACGCAGTATTTT. Its protein product is CASGLVIGGSTDTQYF.